What follows is one T cell receptor beta chain and its context. This record belongs to a study of beta chain features in type 1 diabetes. Study in general: Patient and healthy donor groups were alike in age, gender and cell yields.

The CDR3 is 13 residues long. Germline values: CDR1 GTSNPN, CDR2 SVGIG (reference sequence). V was clipped by 3 bases and J by 1 base, with 7 bases between them. The authors reverse transcribed all of the isolated RNA, so sequencing captured expressed TCRB transcripts. Measured with immunoSEQ multiplex PCR; TCRdb has only the in-frame clones, and not every one. The table includes just over 450,000 clones, about 32% detected once. This receptor was obtained from a man younger than 35 in good health. Sequencing was performed on naive CD4+ T cells from blood. The chain is built from TRBV30 and TRBJ1-3, with unresolved D. The CDR3 nucleotides read TGTGCCTGGAGCGGGGAATCTGGAAACACCATATATTTT. This encodes CAWSGESGNTIYF.